Below, 11 T cell receptor beta chains from the same sample are listed, as sequenced in a study of circulating and synovial CD4+ cells in juvenile arthritis. TCRdb's copy holds only in-frame clones and misses some; the assay was immunoSEQ multiplex PCR. This table has 30,000 to 40,000 clones, 95% to 96% appearing once. Sample: CD4+ T cells from blood. These TCRs come from a human donor with juvenile idiopathic arthritis.

This chain connects TRBV7-6 to TRBJ2-3; D is uncertain. The CDR3 runs to 18 residues. The germline V and J ends were trimmed by 5 bases and 0 bases, with 21 bases remaining between them. Germline CDR1 and CDR2: SGHVS and FNYEAQ. In DNA form, the CDR3 reads TGTGCCAGCAGCCCTATCCGTGGCACACGGAGTAGCACAGATACGCAGTATTTT. Translating gives CASSPIRGTRSSTDTQYF.

The chain combines TRBV4-2 with TRBJ2-7; maybe TRBD2 (6 bases). The germline CDR1 and CDR2 sequences are LGHNA and YNFKEQ. The ends were cut back, 4 bases at V and 0 bases at J, with 13 bases in the middle. The CDR3 is 15 residues long. CDR3 nucleotides: TGTGCCAGCAGCCGGTCGGGAGCATCCTCCTACGAGCAGTACTTC. Translated, it gives CASSRSGASSYEQYF.

The chain carries TRBV2 and TRBJ1-5; the D gene is possibly TRBD1 (6 bases). The germline gives CDR1 SNHLY, CDR2 FYNNEI. With 3 bases removed from V and 6 bases from J, the gap between germline ends came to 9 bases. The CDR3 extends over 13 amino acids. CDR3 in DNA: TGTGCCAGCAGTGACAGGGGCCCTCAGCCCCAGCATTTT. It is translated as CASSDRGPQPQHF. The whole variable domain, remainder taken from reference TRBV2 and TRBJ1-5, is EPEVTQTPSHQVTQMGQEVILRCVPISNHLYFYWYRQILGQKVEFLVSFYNNEISEKSEIFDDQFSVERPDGSNFTLKIRSTKLEDSAMYFCASSDRGPQPQHFGDGTRLSIL.

This clone was seen a single time. In DNA, the CDR3 is TGCGCCAGCAGCCAAGATAGTCGAGTGCGGGAGGCGCAGTATTTT. This codes for CASSQDSRVREAQYF. V and J are TRBV4-3 and TRBJ2-3, with 8 bases matching TRBD2. The germline gives CDR1 LGHNA, CDR2 YSLEER. CDR3 length: 15 amino acids. J gave up 10 bases and V 0 bases, and 9 bases lay outside the gene matches.

This clone was counted a single time. This sequence joins TRBV6-5 and TRBJ2-7; TRBD1 matches 7 bases. Germline loops: CDR1 MNHEY, CDR2 SVGAGI. There are 15 residues in the CDR3. V lost 4 bases and J lost 2; bases outside the gene matches: 8. CDR3 sequence reads: CASSSYGQDTYEQYF. As DNA, the CDR3 is TGTGCCAGCAGTTCCTACGGACAGGACACCTACGAGCAGTACTTC.

The gene calls are TRBV27 and TRBJ2-2, with D tentatively TRBD1 (5 bases). V was clipped by 8 bases and J by 5 bases, with 18 bases between them. Germline V CDR1 and CDR2: MNHEY, SMNVEV (reference sequence). The length of the CDR3 is 15 residues. This chain's CDR3 is CASSSQGWGTGELFF. The DNA for the CDR3 is TGTGCCAGCTCGTCCCAGGGTTGGGGAACCGGGGAGCTGTTTTTT.

This chain links TRBV9 with TRBJ2-3; 11 bases agree with TRBD2. Looked up from germline, CDR1 is SGDLS and CDR2 is YYNGEE. J gave up 6 bases and V 1 base, and 1 base lay outside the gene matches. There are 14 residues in the CDR3. The CDR3 loop is CASSVRTSGDTQYF. CDR3 bases: TGTGCCAGCAGCGTACGGACTAGCGGGGATACGCAGTATTTT.

The gene calls are TRBV30 and TRBJ1-3, with 7 nucleotides matching TRBD1. This CDR3 region has 18 residues. Germline V lookup: CDR1 GTSNPN, CDR2 SVGIG (reference sequence). With 1 base clipped from V and 4 bases from J, the junction kept 16 bases outside the gene matches. CDR3 sequence: CAWSADRGQAPKGNTIYF. CDR3 in DNA: TGTGCCTGGAGTGCAGACCGTGGACAGGCGCCGAAAGGAAACACCATATATTTT.

This chain connects TRBV4-1 to TRBJ1-5; TRBD1 matches at 7 bases. With 9 bases clipped from V and 2 bases from J, the junction kept 4 bases outside the gene matches. CDR1 MGHRA and CDR2 YSYEKL come from the germline V gene. This CDR3 spans 13 amino acids. CDR3 coding DNA: TGCGCCAGTGCTACAGGGGGCAATCAGCCCCAGCATTTT. This sequence encodes CASATGGNQPQHF.

The chain links TRBV7-9 to TRBJ2-1; 10 positions agree with TRBD1. Losses at the gene ends were 5 bases for V and 6 bases for J; bases not matched to a gene: 16. The CDR3 has 18 amino acids. The germline V gene encodes CDR1 SEHNR and CDR2 FQNEAQ (reference sequence). The CDR3 DNA is TGTGCCAGCAGCCCACTCGTCCGCCGGGACAGGGGCGGCAATGAGCAGTTCTTC. Translating gives CASSPLVRRDRGGNEQFF.

The rearrangement uses TRBV6-5 and TRBJ1-6, with 7 bases aligning to TRBD1. Germline V lookup: CDR1 MNHEY, CDR2 SVGAGI. V was pared by 4 bases and J by 5 bases, with 5 bases of the junction left unmatched. CDR3 length: 15 residues. In nucleotides, the CDR3 is TGTGCCAGCAGTTCTTACAGGGGAAATAATTCACCCCTCCACTTT. It yields the protein CASSSYRGNNSPLHF.